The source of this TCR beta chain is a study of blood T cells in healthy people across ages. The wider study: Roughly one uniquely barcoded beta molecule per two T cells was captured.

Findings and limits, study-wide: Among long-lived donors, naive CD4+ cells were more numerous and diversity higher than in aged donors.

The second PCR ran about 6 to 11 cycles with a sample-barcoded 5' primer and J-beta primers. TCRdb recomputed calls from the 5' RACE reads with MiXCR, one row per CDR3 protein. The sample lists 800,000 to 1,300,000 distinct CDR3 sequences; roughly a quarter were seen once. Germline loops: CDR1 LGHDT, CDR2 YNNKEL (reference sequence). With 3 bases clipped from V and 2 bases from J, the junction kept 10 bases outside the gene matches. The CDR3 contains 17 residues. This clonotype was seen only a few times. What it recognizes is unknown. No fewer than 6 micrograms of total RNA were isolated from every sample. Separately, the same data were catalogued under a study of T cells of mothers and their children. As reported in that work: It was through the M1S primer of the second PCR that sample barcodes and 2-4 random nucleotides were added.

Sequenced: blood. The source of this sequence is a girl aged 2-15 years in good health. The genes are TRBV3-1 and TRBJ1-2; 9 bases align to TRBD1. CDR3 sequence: CASSHPFTGGLNYGYTF. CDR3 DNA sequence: TGTGCCAGCAGCCACCCCTTTACAGGGGGCTTGAACTATGGCTACACCTTC.